This TCR beta chain was sequenced during a study of vaccination effects on CD4 cells after COVID-19. As regards this clone: Its target is unknown.

In the ViraFEST assay, antigen-specific CD4+ clonotypes were identified by expansion after peptide-pool stimulation. Subsequent to a culture period of 10 to 11 days, CD4+ T cells were isolated. Between March and December 2020, the person had a SARS-CoV-2 infection that PCR confirmed. TCRdb keeps only in-frame clones here, not all; method: immunoSEQ multiplex PCR. This table has 20,000 to 25,000 clones, nearly 75% appearing once. The receptor was isolated from a human donor who had a prior SARS-CoV-2 infection. Sequenced material: CD4+ T cells from PBMCs cultured with a peptide pool, taken before COVID-19 vaccination.

CDR3 amino acids: CASSLVFGLFRQGGNEQFF. Written as DNA, the CDR3 is TGTGCCAGCAGCTTAGTCTTCGGTTTGTTTAGGCAGGGGGGTAATGAGCAGTTCTTC. V and J are TRBV7-2 and TRBJ2-1; tentatively, D is TRBD1 (7 bases). With 1 base removed from V and 7 bases from J, the gap between germline ends came to 26 bases. The CDR3 covers 19 residues. Germline V gives CDR1 SGHTA, CDR2 FQGNSA. The complete variable domain, with remaining parts taken from reference TRBV7-2 and TRBJ2-1, reads GAGVSQSPSNKVTEKGKDVELRCDPISGHTALYWYRQSLGQGLEFLIYFQGNSAPDKSGLPSDRFSAERTGGSVSTLTIQRTQQEDSAVYLCASSLVFGLFRQGGNEQFFGPGTRLTVL.